This record concerns one TCR beta chain sequence. The antigen is not known. A much larger clone differs from this one at a single base, so this may be a read error. The data are from a study of regulatory T cells in long-lasting Graves disease. Study outcomes and limitations: Persistent disease showed a preference for TRBV28, TRBJ1-2 and TRBJ2-5. Thyroid tissue went unexamined; only peripheral blood was analyzed. Sharing of public clonotypes was greater in persistent patients (about 3,000) than in new patients (966).

Indicated time point: persistent/refractory GD, antithyroid drugs over 5 years with positive TRAb. Following extraction of RNA from PBMCs, that RNA was used to make the TCR library. An endocrinology unit in Xi'an, China, supplied the patients. V trimming: 8 bases; J trimming: 1 base; junction bases outside the gene matches: 4. The length of the CDR3 is 14 residues. Per the germline V gene, CDR1 is SNHLY and CDR2 is FYNNEI. In building TCR beta libraries, iRepertoire HTBI primers were used together with Arm-PCR of CDR3 regions. Using its own MiXCR run on the multiplex PCR reads, TCRdb lists one record per CDR3 protein. Of hundreds of thousands of distinct CDR3 sequences in the sample, around a fifth were seen once.

The sequencing used peripheral blood mononuclear cells (PBMCs), collected when the disease was refractory, from a patient treated with antithyroid drugs. The rearrangement joins TRBV2 to TRBJ2-7; 11 nucleotides line up with TRBD2. The receptor was isolated from a female donor with Graves disease. CDR3 loop: CASGVAGGSYEQYF. DNA of the CDR3: TGTGCCAGCGGAGTAGCGGGAGGGTCCTACGAGCAGTACTTC.